This TCR beta chain stems from a study of blood T cells in healthy people across ages. Combining a sample-barcoded 5' primer with a J-beta primer mix, a second PCR ran for roughly 7 to 11 cycles. TCRdb re-derived calls from the 5' RACE reads in MiXCR, one entry per CDR3 protein. Of hundreds of thousands of distinct CDR3 sequences listed, about 24% are singletons. The length of the CDR3 is 16 residues. Germline CDR1 and CDR2: SGHNT and YYREEE (reference sequence). This clonotype was obtained from a man between 70 and 80 years old in good health. Input material: blood. The rearrangement links TRBV5-4 to TRBJ2-5, with 10 nucleotides matching TRBD1. The end of the DNA is better explained by TRBJ2-1, so the J call may be wrong. In DNA form, the CDR3 reads TGTGCCAGCAGGTCGGCCCGGGACAGGGGATTCAATGAGCAGTTCTTC. It encodes CASRSARDRGFNEQFF.